These 22 T cell receptor beta chains were all obtained from the same sample, sequenced in a study of cytomegalovirus exposure and HLA in healthy donors. The PCR employed 60 Vbeta primers together with 13 Jbeta primers. The assay was immunoSEQ multiplex PCR, and TCRdb's table has in-frame clones only and misses some. The sample holds 200,000 or so clones, about 83% seen once. Specimen: PBMCs. These receptors originate from a woman aged 25 to 39 in good health and CMV-seropositive.

The J gene is TRBJ1-2, the V gene TRBV6-1; 9 nucleotides line up with TRBD1. Germline lookup yields CDR1 MNHNS and CDR2 SASEGT. The CDR3 extends over 15 amino acids. V trimming: 6 bases; J trimming: 8 bases; junction bases outside the gene matches: 13. The CDR3 coding sequence is TGTGCCAGCAGGGGGGACAGGGCCGTCACGCGGGGCTACACCTTC. Its protein product is CASRGDRAVTRGYTF.

The chain has TRBV15 and TRBJ2-1, with 8 positions matching TRBD2. This CDR3 spans 16 amino acids. Germline CDR1 is LNHNV and CDR2 is YYDKDF (reference sequence). Trimming at V came to 5 bases and at J to 3 bases, leaving 9 bases not matched to a gene. CDR3 in amino acids: CATSPILAGGYNEQFF. In DNA form, the CDR3 reads TGTGCCACCAGCCCGATTTTGGCGGGAGGCTACAATGAGCAGTTCTTC.

V gene TRBV5-1 combines with J gene TRBJ1-6, with 8 bases aligning to TRBD1. This CDR3 is 16 amino acids long. V trimming: 2 bases; J trimming: 2 bases; junction bases outside the gene matches: 3. Looked up from germline, CDR1 is SGHRS and CDR2 is YFSETQ. The chain's CDR3 is CASSLGQGAYNSPLHF. The CDR3 DNA follows: TGCGCCAGCAGCTTAGGACAGGGTGCCTATAATTCACCCCTCCACTTT.

In this sample, this clone turned up once. The chain uses TRBV2 and TRBJ2-5, with 10 bases lining up with TRBD2. Trimming at V came to 7 bases and at J to 4 bases, leaving 12 bases not matched to a gene. The CDR3 is 16 residues long. Per germline, CDR1 SNHLY and CDR2 FYNNEI. For the CDR3, the DNA is TGTGCCAGCACCGGGGTGCTAGCGGGGGTTGCAGAGACCCAGTACTTC. This sequence encodes CASTGVLAGVAETQYF.

The chain joins TRBV27 to TRBJ2-2; weak D call: TRBD2 (5 bases). The CDR3 length is 15 residues. The germline gives CDR1 MNHEY, CDR2 SMNVEV (reference sequence). The V end lost 6 bases, the J end lost 4 bases, and 15 bases lay between the germline ends. DNA of the CDR3: TGTGCCAGCAGGGCCCTGGACGGACTCACCGGGGAGCTGTTTTTT. Protein product: CASRALDGLTGELFF.

The rearrangement joins TRBV28 to TRBJ2-7; the match to TRBD2 covers 9 bases. The CDR3 totals 15 residues. V shed 6 bases and J 3 bases; nucleotides not matched to a gene: 9. The germline CDR1 and CDR2 sequences are MDHEN and SYDVKM. CDR3 sequence (DNA): TGTGCCAGCAGCCCCGGGGGTAGCGGGGGCTACGAGCAGTACTTC. This codes for CASSPGGSGGYEQYF.

The V and J genes are TRBV5-5 and TRBJ1-1; TRBD1 agrees at 8 bases. CDR3 length: 15 residues. Losses at the gene ends were 4 bases for V and 0 bases for J; bases not matched to a gene: 5. Germline CDR1 and CDR2: SGHKS and YYEKEE (reference sequence). CDR3 sequence reads: CASSPRTGMNTEAFF. CDR3 nucleotides: TGTGCCAGCAGCCCCAGGACAGGGATGAACACTGAAGCTTTCTTT.

This chain connects TRBV25-1 to TRBJ1-2; TRBD1 might be the D (6 bases). The germline gives CDR1 MGHDK, CDR2 SYGVNS. The CDR3 loop spans 16 amino acids. V was pared by 2 bases and J by 4 bases, with 17 bases between. CDR3: CASSERTASRGYGYTF. Written as DNA, the CDR3 is TGTGCCAGCAGTGAACGGACAGCCTCCCGCGGCTATGGCTACACCTTC.

The chain has TRBV6-1 and TRBJ2-7; a weak D match, TRBD2 (5 bases). Germline-derived CDR1 and CDR2 are MNHNS and SASEGT. The germline V and J ends were trimmed by 2 bases and 4 bases, with 15 bases remaining between them. The CDR3 runs to 15 residues. The CDR3 DNA follows: TGTGCCAGCAGTGAAAACCTGGGAGAGTTATACGAGCAGTACTTC. This encodes CASSENLGELYEQYF.

DNA for the CDR3: TGTGCCAGCAGCCTAGGGACAGGATGGACCTATGGCTACACCTTC. Its protein product is CASSLGTGWTYGYTF. This chain joins TRBV5-5 and TRBJ1-2, with TRBD1 matching over 8 bases. From germline, CDR1 is SGHKS and CDR2 YYEKEE (reference sequence). The V and J ends lost 4 bases and 4 bases, in that order; junction bases with no gene match: 9. This CDR3 has 15 amino acids.

The chain carries TRBV19 and TRBJ2-6; TRBD1 is a possible D gene (6 bases). Per germline, CDR1 LNHDA and CDR2 SQIVND (reference sequence). The CDR3 consists of 17 residues. V lost 3 bases and J lost 3, with 15 bases in between. CDR3 sequence: CASSIQRQAGGANVLTF. The CDR3 nucleotides read TGTGCCAGTAGTATCCAGAGACAGGCTGGTGGGGCCAACGTCCTGACTTTC.

The chain couples TRBV13 to TRBJ1-2; 9 bases align to TRBD1. J lost 5 bases, V lost 6 bases, and 7 bases had no gene match. CDR1 is PRHDT, CDR2 FYEKMQ, per germline (reference sequence). CDR3 length equals 14 residues. CDR3 sequence reads: CASSPDRGGYGYTF. CDR3 DNA sequence: TGTGCCAGCAGTCCCGACAGGGGGGGATATGGCTACACCTTC.

This clone was recorded once. The rearrangement uses TRBV7-9 and TRBJ1-3; D gene uncertain. The germline gives CDR1 SEHNR, CDR2 FQNEAQ (reference sequence). V was clipped by 7 bases and J by 0 bases, with 10 bases between them. The CDR3 is 14 amino acids. The CDR3 here is CASTRTSSGNTIYF. The CDR3 DNA follows: TGTGCCAGCACCCGAACCAGCTCTGGAAACACCATATATTTT.

CDR3 sequence (DNA): TGTGCCAGCTCACCAGCAGGGGGCGGGGAGACCCAGTACTTC. It translates to CASSPAGGGETQYF. The chain links TRBV18 to TRBJ2-5, with TRBD1 identical over 8 bases. Germline V gene lookup returns CDR1 KGHSH and CDR2 LQKENI. The length of the CDR3 is 14 residues. J was trimmed by 5 bases and V by 2 bases; bases with no gene match: 4.

J is TRBJ2-1 and V is TRBV2; D is unresolved. Germline V lookup: CDR1 SNHLY, CDR2 FYNNEI. The CDR3 runs to 12 residues. Trimming pared 5 bases from V and 9 bases from J, leaving 11 bases between. CDR3 in amino acids: CASSTLAAEQFF. The DNA of the CDR3 is TGTGCCAGCAGTACGCTCGCGGCTGAGCAGTTCTTC.

This clone was counted only a few times. The rearrangement uses TRBV5-1 and TRBJ2-3; the D gene is possibly TRBD1 (6 bases). CDR3 length equals 17 residues. From germline, CDR1 is SGHRS and CDR2 YFSETQ. V was clipped by 0 bases and J by 0 bases, with 14 bases between them. CDR3 in amino acids: CASSLAPWGRSTDTQYF. CDR3 bases: TGCGCCAGCAGCTTGGCCCCATGGGGGCGAAGCACAGATACGCAGTATTTT.

The chain combines TRBV19 with TRBJ1-1; D is ambiguous. Germline V gene lookup returns CDR1 LNHDA and CDR2 SQIVND (reference sequence). Trimming cost V 4 bases and J 1 base, with 7 bases left between them. This CDR3 comprises 13 residues. This chain's CDR3 is CASSNRQNTEAFF. DNA for the CDR3: TGTGCCAGTAGTAATCGACAGAACACTGAAGCTTTCTTT.

The chain couples TRBV10-3 to TRBJ1-2, with D tentatively TRBD1 (6 bases). The ends were cut back, 7 bases at V and 8 bases at J, with 14 bases in the middle. Germline CDR1 ENHRY, CDR2 SYGVKD. This CDR3 contains 12 residues. The DNA for the CDR3 is TGTGCCATCACCCCGACAGGACGCGGCTACACCTTC. Its protein product is CAITPTGRGYTF.

The rearrangement uses TRBV2 and TRBJ1-2, with D unclear. Germline CDR1 is SNHLY and CDR2 is FYNNEI. The CDR3 is 18 residues long. V was pared by 2 bases and J by 5 bases, with 24 bases between. The CDR3 region is CASSETRTGLGLIYGYTF. CDR3 in DNA: TGTGCCAGCAGTGAAACCCGCACCGGATTGGGCCTGATTTATGGCTACACCTTC.

In this sample, this clone turned up once. CDR3 residues: CASRRYRGRAGQPQHF. The CDR3 DNA reads TGTGCCAGCAGGAGGTACAGGGGGCGAGCTGGTCAGCCCCAGCATTTT. V and J are TRBV2 and TRBJ1-5, with 9 nucleotides matching TRBD1. V gave up 6 bases and J gave up 6 bases; unmatched junction bases: 12. The CDR3 has 16 residues. Germline CDR1 and CDR2: SNHLY and FYNNEI.

The chain links TRBV29-1 to TRBJ2-1, with 7 bases fitting TRBD2. The V and J ends lost 3 bases and 10 bases, in that order; junction bases with no gene match: 12. CDR1 is SQVTM and CDR2 is ANQGSEA in the germline V gene. The CDR3 is made up of 14 amino acids. This CDR3 reads CSVEGGRDYREQFF. CDR3 DNA: TGCAGCGTTGAGGGGGGACGGGACTACAGGGAGCAGTTCTTC.

This clone was found once. V gene TRBV2 combines with J gene TRBJ2-3; 7 bases fit TRBD2. V shed 7 bases and J 2 bases; nucleotides not matched to a gene: 6. The CDR3 is made up of 14 amino acids. From germline, CDR1 is SNHLY and CDR2 FYNNEI. CDR3 sequence reads: CASNLLAATDTQYF. In nucleotides, the CDR3 is TGTGCCAGCAATCTCCTAGCGGCCACAGATACGCAGTATTTT.